Below, 32 T cell receptor beta chains from the same sample are listed, as sequenced in a study of T cells in Graves' hyperthyroidism and ophthalmopathy. The source material, RNA transcripts, was used to amplify TCR beta CDR3 regions. HTBI primers were used for first-round RT-PCR of the TCR CDR3. TCRdb analysed the multiplex PCR reads with MiXCR anew, one entry per CDR3 protein. The sample contains around 200,000 distinct CDR3 sequences, over 15% of which appear only once. The source material was blood. The source of these receptors is a woman aged 45-59 years with Graves' hyperthyroidism.

This clonotype has at least ten counts. The chain recombines TRBV29-1 with TRBJ1-2; D is perhaps TRBD1 (6 bases). Per the germline V gene, CDR1 is SQVTM and CDR2 is ANQGSEA. V gave up 5 bases and J gave up 6 bases, with 13 bases separating them. The CDR3 has 12 residues. In DNA, the CDR3 is TGCAGCGTTAGTCGGGGGGCGGATGGCTACACCTTC. Translated, it gives CSVSRGADGYTF.

This clonotype came up a few times. Given a much more abundant clone one base away, this may be a read error. The chain couples TRBV7-6 to TRBJ2-7; TRBD2 might be the D (5 bases). Per germline, CDR1 SGHVS and CDR2 FNYEAQ. The CDR3 spans 13 residues. V was pared by 5 bases and J by 7 bases, with 15 bases between. This chain's CDR3 is CASSHGPAEEQYF. The CDR3 region has the DNA TGTGCCAGCAGCCACGGACCAGCGGAGGAGCAGTACTTC.

There are many counts of this clonotype. The chain couples TRBV19 to TRBJ2-7, with 8 bases that match TRBD1. The V segment lost 5 bases and the J segment 3 bases; nucleotides outside the gene matches: 6. CDR1 and CDR2 from the germline V gene are LNHDA and SQIVND (reference sequence). The CDR3 loop spans 14 amino acids. CDR3 protein: CASSENDRGYEQYF. CDR3 sequence (DNA): TGTGCCAGTAGTGAAAACGACAGGGGCTACGAGCAGTACTTC.

This clonotype has a count of ten or more. The rearrangement joins TRBV20-1 to TRBJ2-7; possibly TRBD1 for D (6 bases). Per the germline V gene, CDR1 is DFQATT and CDR2 is SNEGSKA (reference sequence). Deletions cut 5 bases from V and 0 bases from J, with 11 bases between. The CDR3 length is 13 residues. The CDR3 DNA reads TGCAGTGCTGACGACAGGTACTCCTACGAGCAGTACTTC. Its protein product is CSADDRYSYEQYF.

There are many counts of this clonotype. The CDR3 loop is CASRTEQGFNSPLHF. CDR3 sequence (DNA): TGTGCCAGCAGGACGGAGCAGGGGTTCAATTCACCCCTCCACTTT. The genes are TRBV28 and TRBJ1-6, with D possibly being TRBD1 (6 bases). The germline CDR1 and CDR2 sequences are MDHEN and SYDVKM. The CDR3 spans 15 residues. Trimming stripped 6 bases from V and 7 bases from J, with 16 bases between.

Details on this clonotype: This may stem from a read error, because a much larger clone lies one nucleotide away. The chain combines TRBV6-2 or TRBV6-3 with TRBJ2-7; 7 positions match TRBD1. Germline CDR1 reads MNHEY; CDR2 reads SVGEGT. The V segment lost 7 bases and the J segment 6 bases; nucleotides outside the gene matches: 12. CDR3 length equals 14 residues. Written as DNA, the CDR3 is TGTGCCAGCACTAGAGACAGGGCGTCGCGCGAGCAGTACTTC. Translating it yields CASTRDRASREQYF.

Ten or more counts support this clonotype. This chain links TRBV6-1 with TRBJ2-3, with D uncertain. The CDR3 runs 17 residues. The V gene lost 4 bases and the J gene lost 1 base, with 18 bases spanning the gap. Germline V gives CDR1 MNHNS, CDR2 SASEGT. CDR3 bases: TGTGCCAGCAGTGCACGCCCTGTGGGGATTGGCACAGATACGCAGTATTTT. It specifies CASSARPVGIGTDTQYF.

This clonotype was seen repeatedly, ten times or more. The rearrangement uses TRBV5-1 and TRBJ2-1; 7 bases agree with TRBD1. Germline CDR1 is SGHRS and CDR2 is YFSETQ. This CDR3 is 15 amino acids long. Losses at the gene ends were 2 bases for V and 9 bases for J; bases not matched to a gene: 11. The CDR3 loop reads CASSLEGALVAEQFF. The DNA for the CDR3 is TGCGCCAGCAGCTTAGAGGGGGCCTTGGTTGCTGAGCAGTTCTTC.

This clonotype has at least ten counts. The chain couples TRBV4-1 to TRBJ2-5; 9 bases map to TRBD1. The CDR3 extends over 15 amino acids. From germline, CDR1 is MGHRA and CDR2 YSYEKL. V lost 3 bases and J lost 4; bases outside the gene matches: 6. The CDR3 bases are TGCGCCAGCAGCCAGGGGAACAGGGGGCCAGAGACCCAGTACTTC. Protein sequence: CASSQGNRGPETQYF.

As to this clonotype: One base away lies a much larger clone, so this may be a sequencing read error. The rearrangement uses TRBV12-3 or TRBV12-4 and TRBJ2-1, with D possibly called TRBD1 or TRBD2 (6 bases each). The V end was cut by 4 bases, the J end by 1 base, with 8 bases between. The CDR3 sequence is 14 residues long. The DNA of the CDR3 is TGTGCCAGCAGTTGGAGGGGGTCCTACAATGAGCAGTTCTTC. Encoded protein: CASSWRGSYNEQFF.

This clonotype was observed a few times. The chain links TRBV7-9 to TRBJ1-2, with 9 bases aligning to TRBD1. The junction had 13 bases not matched to a gene; V was cut back by 4 bases and J by 4 bases. Per the germline V gene, CDR1 is SEHNR and CDR2 is FQNEAQ (reference sequence). The CDR3 consists of 17 residues. CDR3 nucleotide sequence: TGTGCCAGCAGCTCCCAGTGGGGCGGGACAGGGCCCTATGGCTACACCTTC. It codes for CASSSQWGGTGPYGYTF.

Many counts were recorded for this clonotype. The gene calls are TRBV6-2 or TRBV6-3 and TRBJ2-5; possibly TRBD1 for D (6 bases). The length of the CDR3 is 15 residues. Germline V gene sequence: CDR1 MNHEY, CDR2 SVGEGT. V gave up 7 bases and J gave up 7 bases, with 22 bases separating them. CDR3 DNA sequence: TGTGCCAGCACCACGGTGGGGTCCCCAGGGGCGACCCAGTACTTC. Protein sequence: CASTTVGSPGATQYF.

This clonotype was picked up many times. J is TRBJ2-3 and V is TRBV7-8; D is ambiguous. CDR1 is SGHVS, CDR2 FQNEAQ, per germline. Trimming shortened V by 5 bases and J by 0 bases, and 12 bases separated the two germline ends. CDR3 length: 15 residues. The CDR3 loop reads CASSPWEASTDTQYF. CDR3 nucleotides: TGTGCCAGCAGCCCATGGGAAGCCAGCACAGATACGCAGTATTTT.

This clonotype was recorded many times. This sequence joins TRBV5-8 and TRBJ2-2; D unclear. V was shortened by 6 bases and J by 5 bases, with 11 bases between the two germline ends. The CDR3 length is 13 residues. Per germline, CDR1 SGHTS and CDR2 YDEGEE. The CDR3 spells CASTPVRTGELFF. The CDR3 nucleotides read TGTGCCAGCACCCCAGTTCGGACCGGGGAGCTGTTTTTT.

This clonotype was observed many times. The chain joins TRBV27 to TRBJ1-2, with no clear D. V dropped 3 bases and J dropped 7 bases, with 15 bases sitting between them. In germline, CDR1 is MNHEY, CDR2 SMNVEV (reference sequence). CDR3 length: 14 residues. In DNA form, the CDR3 reads TGTGCCAGCAGTTTTCTCGAGTCGGGTTTTGGCTACACCTTC. As protein: CASSFLESGFGYTF.

This clonotype was counted at least ten times. The chain couples TRBV11-1 to TRBJ1-2, with D possibly TRBD1 on 5 matching bases. V lost 5 bases, J lost 7 bases, and 11 bases lay in between. In germline, CDR1 is SGHAT, CDR2 FQDESV (reference sequence). This CDR3 is built from 12 residues. CDR3 region: CASSLGTFGYTF. For the CDR3, the DNA is TGTGCCAGCAGCCTCGGGACGTTTGGCTACACCTTC.

This clonotype has a count of ten or more. The chain uses TRBV3-1 and TRBJ1-1, with TRBD1 identical over 9 bases. V lost 1 base and J lost 5; bases outside the gene matches: 5. This CDR3 region has 15 residues. Per germline, CDR1 LGHDT and CDR2 YNNKEL (reference sequence). This chain's CDR3 is CASSQAPDRGTEAFF. CDR3 coding DNA: TGTGCCAGCAGCCAAGCTCCGGACAGGGGAACTGAAGCTTTCTTT.

This clonotype was seen many times. V usage is TRBV11-2 and J usage is TRBJ2-3; D is uncertain. The CDR3 extends over 16 amino acids. The V gene's germline CDR1 is SGHAT and CDR2 FQNNGV. V was cut by 8 bases and J by 0 bases, with 18 bases left in between. The CDR3 DNA reads as TGTGCCAGCGGCCGTCTGATAGGATCCAGCACAGATACGCAGTATTTT. Its translation is CASGRLIGSSTDTQYF.

This clonotype was observed many times. The chain is built from TRBV5-1 and TRBJ2-3; perhaps TRBD1 as D (6 bases). Per germline, CDR1 SGHRS and CDR2 YFSETQ. V dropped 5 bases and J dropped 4 bases, with 14 bases sitting between them. The CDR3 is 14 amino acids. The CDR3 DNA reads as TGCGCCAGCAGAAAACAGGGATCGGCAGATACGCAGTATTTT. Protein: CASRKQGSADTQYF.

This clonotype was picked up many times. V usage is TRBV27 and J usage is TRBJ2-3, with 7 bases lining up with TRBD2. Germline V gene sequence: CDR1 MNHEY, CDR2 SMNVEV (reference sequence). V dropped 2 bases and J dropped 1; count of bases not matched to a gene: 3. The CDR3 has 15 residues. The DNA of the CDR3 is TGTGCCAGCAGTTTACGGGCGGGGGGCACAGATACGCAGTATTTT. Translation: CASSLRAGGTDTQYF.

The chain joins TRBV6-1 to TRBJ2-3; 9 nucleotides line up with TRBD1. The germline gives CDR1 MNHNS, CDR2 SASEGT. The CDR3 is made up of 16 amino acids. With V trimmed by 10 bases and J by 0 bases, 11 bases remained unmatched. CDR3 protein: CATRRGTGTSTDTQYF. DNA for the CDR3: TGTGCCACAAGGAGGGGGACAGGGACTAGCACAGATACGCAGTATTTT.

This clonotype was detected a few times. The J gene is TRBJ2-3, the V gene TRBV3-1, with 10 bases that match TRBD2. Per the germline V gene, CDR1 is LGHDT and CDR2 is YNNKEL (reference sequence). There are 18 residues in the CDR3. J lost 6 bases, V lost 4 bases, and 16 bases had no gene match. CDR3 bases: TGTGCCAGCAGCCCCAGCAAGGGACTAGCGTCTAATTCCGATACGCAGTATTTT. Protein sequence: CASSPSKGLASNSDTQYF.

This clonotype was detected many times. The rearrangement joins TRBV10-2 to TRBJ1-3, with D unresolved. The CDR3 totals 14 residues. The germline gives CDR1 WSHSY, CDR2 SAAADI. The V gene lost 6 bases and the J gene lost 0 bases, with 9 bases spanning the gap. CDR3 protein: CASRGTTSGNTIYF. CDR3 DNA: TGCGCCAGCAGGGGAACGACCTCTGGAAACACCATATATTTT.

This clonotype was counted at least ten times. The genes are TRBV3-1 and TRBJ2-3, with 8 nucleotides matching TRBD2. Germline V gene lookup returns CDR1 LGHDT and CDR2 YNNKEL (reference sequence). The CDR3 consists of 16 residues. With V trimmed by 2 bases and J by 6 bases, 10 bases remained unmatched. The CDR3 bases are TGTGCCAGCAGCCAACCGGGACTAGTAACCGCGGATACGCAGTATTTT. Its translation is CASSQPGLVTADTQYF.

This rearrangement joins TRBV20-1 to TRBJ2-4, with D unresolved. Trimming removed 6 bases from V and 0 bases from J, with 15 bases in between. The V gene's germline CDR1 is DFQATT and CDR2 SNEGSKA (reference sequence). CDR3 length: 15 amino acids. The CDR3 nucleotides are TGCAGTGCCCCTAGGAATAACTTAGCCAAAAACATTCAGTACTTC. Translated, it gives CSAPRNNLAKNIQYF.

In its sample, this clonotype was seen many times. The chain carries TRBV2 and TRBJ1-1; the D gene is possibly TRBD1 (5 bases). CDR1 and CDR2 from the germline V gene are SNHLY and FYNNEI. The CDR3 totals 14 residues. The V gene lost 10 bases and the J gene lost 6 bases, with 21 bases spanning the gap. The CDR3 loop is CANSSGGVFAEAFF. CDR3 nucleotides: TGTGCCAATTCGAGCGGAGGGGTATTCGCTGAAGCTTTCTTT.

This clonotype was counted many times. The chain is built from TRBV7-2 and TRBJ1-5; maybe TRBD1 (5 bases). Trimming pared 1 base from V and 0 bases from J, leaving 7 bases between. This CDR3 is built from 15 residues. Per the germline V gene, CDR1 is SGHTA and CDR2 is FQGNSA. Written as DNA, the CDR3 is TGTGCCAGCAGCTTAGTCAGGGATAGCAATCAGCCCCAGCATTTT. Its protein is CASSLVRDSNQPQHF.

This clonotype was seen ten or more times. The chain employs TRBV27 and TRBJ1-2; D unclear. The CDR3 loop spans 12 amino acids. Germline V gives CDR1 MNHEY, CDR2 SMNVEV (reference sequence). Trimming removed 8 bases from V and 1 base from J, with 8 bases in between. This CDR3 is CASRTGNYGYTF. The CDR3 DNA reads TGTGCCAGCCGTACGGGTAACTATGGCTACACCTTC.

The chain combines TRBV4-2 with TRBJ1-2; tentative D call: TRBD1 (5 bases). Germline V gene data show CDR1 as LGHNA and CDR2 as YNFKEQ. The CDR3 contains 15 residues. V lost 0 bases, J lost 7 bases, and 15 bases lay in between. CDR3 amino acids: CASSQEWGVGGGYTF. The DNA of the CDR3 is TGTGCCAGCAGCCAAGAATGGGGGGTGGGCGGTGGCTACACCTTC.

This clonotype was seen ten or more times. The chain joins TRBV20-1 to TRBJ1-5; no clear D. Per germline, CDR1 DFQATT and CDR2 SNEGSKA (reference sequence). The CDR3 covers 15 residues. V was cut by 6 bases and J by 0 bases, with 15 bases left in between. The CDR3 loop is CSAGPTTYSNQPQHF. In DNA form, the CDR3 reads TGCAGTGCCGGGCCTACGACTTATAGCAATCAGCCCCAGCATTTT.

A word on this clonotype: The junction shows a germline mismatch at one end, possibly a read error. The chain has TRBV6-2 or TRBV6-3 and TRBJ2-1; D ambiguous. The CDR3 length is 11 residues. Germline V gene sequence: CDR1 MNHEY, CDR2 SVGEGT. The CDR3 loop reads CASTYANEQFF. The CDR3 bases are TGTGCCAGCACTTACGCGAATGAGCAGTTCTTC.

This clonotype was counted ten times or more. The rearrangement uses TRBV13 and TRBJ2-1; 7 nucleotides align to TRBD1. The CDR3 has 16 residues. Trimming cost V 4 bases and J 5 bases; bases outside gene matches: 11. From germline, CDR1 is PRHDT and CDR2 FYEKMQ (reference sequence). DNA of the CDR3: TGTGCCAGCAGCTCAGGACAGGAAACGGCGAACAATGAGCAGTTCTTC. The encoded protein is CASSSGQETANNEQFF.